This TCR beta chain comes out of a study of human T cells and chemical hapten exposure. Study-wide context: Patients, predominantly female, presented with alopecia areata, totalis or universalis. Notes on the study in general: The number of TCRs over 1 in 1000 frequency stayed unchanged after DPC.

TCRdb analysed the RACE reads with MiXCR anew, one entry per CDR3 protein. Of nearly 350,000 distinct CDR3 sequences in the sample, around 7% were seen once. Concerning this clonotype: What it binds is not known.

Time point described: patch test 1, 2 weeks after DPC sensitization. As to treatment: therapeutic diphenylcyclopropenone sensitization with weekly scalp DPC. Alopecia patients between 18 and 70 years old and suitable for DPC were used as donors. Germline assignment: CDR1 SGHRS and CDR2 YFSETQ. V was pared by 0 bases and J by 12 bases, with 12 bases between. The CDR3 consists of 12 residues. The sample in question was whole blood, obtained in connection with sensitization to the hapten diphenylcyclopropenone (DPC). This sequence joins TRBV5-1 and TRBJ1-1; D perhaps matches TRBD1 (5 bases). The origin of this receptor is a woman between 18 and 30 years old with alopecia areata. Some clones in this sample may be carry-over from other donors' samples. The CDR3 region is CASSLGQGGPFF. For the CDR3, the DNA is TGCGCCAGCAGCTTGGGGCAGGGTGGGCCTTTCTTT.